The 27 T cell receptor beta chains presented below share a single source sample, sequenced in a study of read filtering for tumor transcriptome and immune sequencing. The library was built from roughly 400 ng RNA with molecular barcoded adaptors for alpha/delta and beta/gamma chains. TCRdb reanalysed the reads using MiXCR and keeps one entry per CDR3 protein. The table shows about 45,000 distinct CDR3 sequences, with around 21% occurring only once. Specimen: a population of CD138-negative cells sorted from bone marrow. Receptors were obtained from a donor aged 40 or older with multiple myeloma.

This clonotype was recorded at least ten times. This chain uses TRBV29-1 with TRBJ2-1, with D perhaps matching TRBD1 or TRBD2 (6 bases each). Germline V gene sequence: CDR1 SQVTM, CDR2 ANQGSEA. The CDR3 loop spans 11 amino acids. Trimming pared 1 base from V and 12 bases from J, leaving 10 bases between. The DNA of the CDR3 is TGCAGCGTTGAAGTTGGAGGGGGGCAGTTCTTC. This translates into CSVEVGGGQFF.

This clonotype was seen repeatedly, ten times or more. The chain joins TRBV12-3 or TRBV12-4 to TRBJ1-5; D is perhaps TRBD1 (6 bases). The CDR3 runs 15 residues. The ends were cut back, 3 bases at V and 7 bases at J, with 16 bases in the middle. CDR3: CASSFTGGAGQPQHF. DNA for the CDR3: TGTGCCAGCAGTTTTACGGGGGGCGCCGGACAGCCCCAGCATTTT.

This clonotype was seen ten or more times. The V call is TRBV28, the J call TRBJ1-4, with D maybe TRBD1 (5 bases). CDR1 and CDR2 from the germline V gene are MDHEN and SYDVKM. V lost 7 bases to trimming and J lost 5 bases, with 11 bases between them. CDR3 size: 13 residues. Here the CDR3 reads CASTSGTNEKLFF. The CDR3 nucleotides read TGTGCCAGCACCTCAGGGACGAATGAAAAACTGTTTTTT.

The rearrangement joins TRBV7-9 to TRBJ1-1; possible D gene TRBD1, 5 bases. Germline values: CDR1 SEHNR, CDR2 FQNEAQ (reference sequence). The CDR3 extends over 15 amino acids. V was shortened by 5 bases and J by 4 bases, with 17 bases between the two germline ends. CDR3 in DNA: TGTGCCAGCAGCCCCATAGGGGTTACGGGCACTGAAGCTTTCTTT. Translating gives CASSPIGVTGTEAFF.

This chain joins TRBV7-2 and TRBJ2-7; tentatively, D is TRBD1 or TRBD2 (6 bases each). There are 15 residues in the CDR3. Germline-derived CDR1 and CDR2 are SGHTA and FQGNSA. Deletions cut 1 base from V and 6 bases from J, with 16 bases between. CDR3 region: CASSLVPGALREQYF. The CDR3 DNA follows: TGTGCCAGCAGCTTAGTGCCGGGGGCGCTTCGCGAGCAGTACTTC.

The table lists this clonotype with many counts. The rearrangement joins TRBV20-1 to TRBJ2-7; D gene uncertain. The germline V gene has CDR1 DFQATT and CDR2 SNEGSKA (reference sequence). Trimming cost V 1 base and J 5 bases, with 12 bases left between them. The CDR3 runs to 13 residues. The CDR3 sequence: CSARVGGRNEQYF. The CDR3 DNA reads TGCAGTGCTAGAGTCGGCGGCAGAAACGAGCAGTACTTC.

This clonotype was seen at least ten times. The chain recombines TRBV7-2 with TRBJ2-3; D not resolved. Germline V lookup: CDR1 SGHTA, CDR2 FQGNSA. Deletions cut 0 bases from V and 4 bases from J, with 11 bases between. The CDR3 covers 15 residues. This chain's CDR3 is CASSLAVGLADTQYF. In DNA form, the CDR3 reads TGTGCCAGCAGCTTAGCAGTTGGTTTGGCAGATACGCAGTATTTT.

At least ten counts were recorded for this clonotype. The chain has TRBV5-1 and TRBJ2-3; 7 nucleotides line up with TRBD1. The CDR3 contains 16 residues. The germline V gene encodes CDR1 SGHRS and CDR2 YFSETQ. Trimming cost V 3 bases and J 2 bases; bases outside gene matches: 9. DNA for the CDR3: TGCGCCAGCAGCTCATACAGGGGACGCGACACAGATACGCAGTATTTT. It translates to CASSSYRGRDTDTQYF.

This clonotype was seen ten or more times. This chain joins TRBV5-1 and TRBJ2-3; 9 bases match TRBD2. The CDR3 sequence is 19 residues long. V gave up 1 base and J gave up 2 bases; unmatched junction bases: 14. From germline, CDR1 is SGHRS and CDR2 YFSETQ. CDR3 loop: CASSLQFLSSGKITDTQYF. Written as DNA, the CDR3 is TGCGCCAGCAGCTTGCAGTTTCTGTCTAGCGGGAAAATCACAGATACGCAGTATTTT.

This clonotype was counted only a few times. This CDR3 is CSARDGERTGQPQHF. In DNA, the CDR3 is TGCAGTGCTAGAGATGGGGAGAGAACGGGTCAGCCCCAGCATTTT. V gene TRBV20-1 combines with J gene TRBJ1-5; D uncertain. The V end lost 0 bases, the J end lost 6 bases, and 15 bases lay between the germline ends. Germline-derived CDR1 and CDR2 are DFQATT and SNEGSKA (reference sequence). CDR3 length equals 15 residues.

This clonotype was counted many times. This chain joins TRBV7-9 and TRBJ2-3, with D hard to call. V lost 5 bases to trimming and J lost 2 bases, with 14 bases between them. The length of the CDR3 is 15 residues. Germline V gene sequence: CDR1 SEHNR, CDR2 FQNEAQ (reference sequence). The CDR3 coding sequence is TGTGCCAGCAGCCAAGGTGAACAAAACACAGATACGCAGTATTTT. This codes for CASSQGEQNTDTQYF.

J is TRBJ2-1 and V is TRBV7-9, with 8 bases fitting TRBD2. Germline lookup yields CDR1 SEHNR and CDR2 FQNEAQ (reference sequence). This CDR3 comprises 15 residues. Trimming removed 2 bases from V and 10 bases from J; junction bases left unmatched: 10. The CDR3 DNA sequence: TGTGCCAGCAGCTTACCCTTGGGGGGACTAGACGAGCAGTTCTTC. As protein: CASSLPLGGLDEQFF.

The chain employs TRBV12-3 or TRBV12-4 and TRBJ2-1; no reliable D call. The CDR3 covers 11 residues. V was trimmed by 5 bases and J by 12 bases, leaving 11 bases between them. CDR3 region: CASSSLIVQFF. The CDR3 DNA follows: TGTGCCAGCAGTAGTTTAATCGTGCAGTTCTTC.

A remark on this clonotype: This sequence may be a read error, since a much larger clone differs from it by one base. The rearrangement joins TRBV11-2 to TRBJ2-1, with D possibly matching TRBD2 (6 bases). Germline V lookup: CDR1 SGHAT, CDR2 FQNNGV. The CDR3 totals 16 residues. In DNA form, the CDR3 reads TGTGCCAGCAGCTTAGATCGGGGAGGATGGTACAATGATCAGTTCTTC. Its protein product is CASSLDRGGWYNDQFF.

In regard to this clonotype: One end of the junction fails to match germline, which may point to a read error. This chain connects TRBV6-2 or TRBV6-3 to TRBJ2-1; 11 nucleotides match TRBD2. The CDR3 totals 16 residues. The germline CDR1 and CDR2 sequences are MNHEY and SVGEGT. CDR3 loop: CASSTHRGLADNGQLF. The CDR3 bases are TGTGCCAGCAGTACCCACAGGGGACTAGCGGACAATGGGCAGCTCTTC.

This clonotype rates as medium-sized. The chain combines TRBV19 with TRBJ2-1; 9 positions match TRBD2. Per the germline V gene, CDR1 is LNHDA and CDR2 is SQIVND (reference sequence). The CDR3 consists of 17 residues. The V segment lost 5 bases and the J segment 2 bases; nucleotides outside the gene matches: 10. CDR3 region: CASSPEPLAGPYNEQFF. CDR3 coding DNA: TGTGCCAGTAGTCCTGAACCACTAGCGGGCCCCTACAATGAGCAGTTCTTC.

This clonotype was recorded many times. This chain links TRBV12-3 or TRBV12-4 with TRBJ1-2; 7 bases map to TRBD1. The CDR3 consists of 15 residues. The V and J ends lost 5 bases and 6 bases, in that order; junction bases with no gene match: 12. CDR3 loop: CASSLDRVPMNGYTF. The CDR3 DNA sequence: TGTGCCAGCAGTCTCGACAGGGTCCCTATGAATGGCTACACCTTC.

As to this clonotype: Since a much larger clone is just one base distant, this may be a read error. This CDR3 reads CASSLDSDPPQHF. The CDR3 DNA sequence: TGTGCCAGCAGCTTAGACAGCGATCCGCCCCAGCATTTT. J is TRBJ1-5 and V is TRBV7-2; D is undetermined. This CDR3 spans 13 amino acids. The germline V and J ends were trimmed by 1 base and 9 bases, with 10 bases remaining between them. In germline, CDR1 is SGHTA, CDR2 FQGNSA.

This clonotype has only a few counts. A much larger clone is a single base away; this may be a read error. The CDR3 carries no conserved terminal phenylalanine or tryptophan, so it likely arises from a read error. V usage is TRBV7-9 and J usage is TRBJ2-1; D tentatively reads TRBD1 or TRBD2 (5 bases each). The length of the CDR3 is 12 residues. The V and J ends lost 5 bases and 6 bases respectively, with 8 bases between them. Germline CDR1 SEHNR, CDR2 FQNEAQ (reference sequence). The CDR3 DNA sequence: TGTGCCAGCAGCCGGGACCTCAATGAGCAGTTCCTC. This encodes CASSRDLNEQFL.

Ten or more counts support this clonotype. The chain links TRBV20-1 to TRBJ2-1, with 9 positions matching TRBD2. The CDR3 runs to 16 residues. Germline loops: CDR1 DFQATT, CDR2 SNEGSKA (reference sequence). J lost 3 bases, V lost 0 bases, and 6 bases had no gene match. CDR3 nucleotides: TGCAGTGCTAGAGATCTCGCTAGCGGGAACTACAATGAGCAGTTCTTC. Amino acids: CSARDLASGNYNEQFF.

This clonotype was seen ten or more times. The chain employs TRBV28 and TRBJ2-7; D may match TRBD1 or TRBD2 (5 bases each). The germline V gene encodes CDR1 MDHEN and CDR2 SYDVKM. The CDR3 spans 13 residues. V was trimmed by 8 bases and J by 2 bases, leaving 13 bases between them. The CDR3 is CASSRGVAYEQYF. The CDR3 coding sequence is TGTGCCAGCTCTAGAGGGGTAGCCTACGAGCAGTACTTC.

Many counts were recorded for this clonotype. The genes are TRBV2 and TRBJ2-1; 8 positions match TRBD2. The CDR3 is 15 residues long. CDR1 is SNHLY, CDR2 FYNNEI, per germline. Trimming removed 2 bases from V and 9 bases from J; junction bases left unmatched: 9. The CDR3 DNA follows: TGTGCCAGCAGTGAATATAGCGGGGCTGGGGGTGAGCAGTTCTTC. Amino acid sequence: CASSEYSGAGGEQFF.

The chain has TRBV19 and TRBJ2-7; 7 bases line up with TRBD2. The germline CDR1 and CDR2 sequences are LNHDA and SQIVND (reference sequence). V dropped 8 bases and J dropped 4; count of bases not matched to a gene: 11. This CDR3 spans 14 amino acids. The CDR3 nucleotides read TGTGCCAGTCCTGGAGGCGGGAGCGGGTACGAGCAGTACTTC. Protein product: CASPGGGSGYEQYF.

At least ten counts were recorded for this clonotype. The CDR3 bases are TGTGCCATCAGTGAGTCCCGTGGGTTGACTGAAGCTTTCTTT. The encoded protein is CAISESRGLTEAFF. V is TRBV10-3 and J is TRBJ1-1; D remains ambiguous. CDR1 and CDR2 from the germline V gene are ENHRY and SYGVKD. The CDR3 has 14 residues. Trimming took 0 bases from V and 5 from J, leaving 10 bases between them.

This clonotype showed up just a few times. The rearrangement joins TRBV20-1 to TRBJ2-1, with 9 bases that match TRBD2. The CDR3 loop spans 15 amino acids. Germline V lookup: CDR1 DFQATT, CDR2 SNEGSKA (reference sequence). The V and J ends lost 1 base and 6 bases, in that order; junction bases with no gene match: 7. In nucleotides, the CDR3 is TGCAGTGCTAGAGGCCCGGGACTAGCCCCCAATGAGCAGTTCTTC. Translating gives CSARGPGLAPNEQFF.

This clonotype was recorded many times. The J gene is TRBJ2-1, the V gene TRBV12-3 or TRBV12-4; TRBD1 might be the D (5 bases). Trimming cost V 5 bases and J 8 bases, with 16 bases left between them. This CDR3 comprises 14 residues. Written as DNA, the CDR3 is TGTGCCAGCAGTCGCGACTGGAAAGGGGATGAGCAGTTCTTC. Translation gives CASSRDWKGDEQFF.

This clonotype showed up just a few times. The CDR3 loop is CASSYHELNTEAFF. The CDR3 DNA sequence: TGTGCCAGCAGTTACCACGAACTGAACACTGAAGCTTTCTTT. The rearrangement uses TRBV6-6 and TRBJ1-1, with D uncertain. Germline lookup yields CDR1 MNHNY and CDR2 SVGAGI (reference sequence). This CDR3 contains 14 residues. Trimming removed 2 bases at V and 0 bases at J, with 7 bases between.